Sequencing of this TCR beta chain was carried out in a study of blood T cell repertoires in COVID-19. Study-level information: T cells, B-cell-depleted T cells, or PBMCs provided the cDNA or gDNA that served as material.

The repertoire was sequenced with immunoSEQ multiplex PCR; TCRdb's copy has only in-frame clones and lacks some. This sample carries 350,000 or so clones, 70% to 90% of them seen once, and the ten largest clones take less than 11%. The sequenced sample consisted of peripheral blood. The clonotype comes from a young woman with COVID-19, enrolled during active disease.

The DNA of the CDR3 is TGCGCCAGCAGCCAAGATCACAGGGGCTATGGCTACACCTTC. This encodes CASSQDHRGYGYTF. The chain uses TRBV4-3 and TRBJ1-2, with 7 bases matching TRBD1. The CDR3 consists of 14 residues. Germline-derived CDR1 and CDR2 are LGHNA and YSLEER. V was clipped by 0 bases and J by 4 bases; unmatched bases: 2.